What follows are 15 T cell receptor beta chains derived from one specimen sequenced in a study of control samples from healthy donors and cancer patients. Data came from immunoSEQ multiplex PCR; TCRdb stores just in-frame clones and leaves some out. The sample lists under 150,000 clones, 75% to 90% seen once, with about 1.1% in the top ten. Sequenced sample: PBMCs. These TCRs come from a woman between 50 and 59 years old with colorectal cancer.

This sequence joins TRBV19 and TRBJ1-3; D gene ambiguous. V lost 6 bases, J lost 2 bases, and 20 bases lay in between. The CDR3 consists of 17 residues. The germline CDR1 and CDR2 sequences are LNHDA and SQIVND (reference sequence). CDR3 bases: TGTGCCAGTAGACCCCGGGCGCCGGGGAAGGCTGGAAACACCATATATTTT. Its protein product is CASRPRAPGKAGNTIYF.

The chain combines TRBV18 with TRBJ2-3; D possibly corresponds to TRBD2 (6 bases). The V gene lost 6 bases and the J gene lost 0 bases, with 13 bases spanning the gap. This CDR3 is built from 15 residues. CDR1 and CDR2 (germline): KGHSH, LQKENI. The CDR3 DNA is TGTGCCAGCTCCCGGGGGAAGGATAGCACAGATACGCAGTATTTT. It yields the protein CASSRGKDSTDTQYF.

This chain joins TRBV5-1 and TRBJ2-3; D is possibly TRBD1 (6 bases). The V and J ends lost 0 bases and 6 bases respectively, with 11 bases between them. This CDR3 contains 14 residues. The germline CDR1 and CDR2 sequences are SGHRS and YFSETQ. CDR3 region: CASSLVQGSDTQYF. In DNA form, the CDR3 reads TGCGCCAGCAGCTTGGTGCAGGGGAGCGATACGCAGTATTTT.

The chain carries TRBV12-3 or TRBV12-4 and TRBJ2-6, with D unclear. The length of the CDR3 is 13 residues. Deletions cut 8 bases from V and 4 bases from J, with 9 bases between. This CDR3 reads CASRMAGANVLTF. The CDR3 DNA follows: TGTGCCAGCCGGATGGCCGGGGCCAACGTCCTGACTTTC.

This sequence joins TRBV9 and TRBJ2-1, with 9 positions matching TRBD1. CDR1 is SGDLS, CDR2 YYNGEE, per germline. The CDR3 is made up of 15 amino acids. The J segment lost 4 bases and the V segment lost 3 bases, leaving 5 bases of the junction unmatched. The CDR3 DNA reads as TGTGCCAGCAGCGCGGACAGGGGATCTTACAATGAGCAGTTCTTC. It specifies CASSADRGSYNEQFF.

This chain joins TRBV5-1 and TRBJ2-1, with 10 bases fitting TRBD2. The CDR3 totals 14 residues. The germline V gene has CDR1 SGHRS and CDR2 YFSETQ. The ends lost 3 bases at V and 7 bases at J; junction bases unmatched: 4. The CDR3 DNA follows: TGCGCCAGCAGCTCCAGCGGGGGGGGAAATGAGCAGTTCTTC. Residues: CASSSSGGGNEQFF.

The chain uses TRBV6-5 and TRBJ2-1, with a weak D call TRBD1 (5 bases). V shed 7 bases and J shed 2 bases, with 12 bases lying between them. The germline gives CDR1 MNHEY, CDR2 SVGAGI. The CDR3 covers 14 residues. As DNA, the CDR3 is TGTGCCAGCAACGAAGGGGCTACCTACAATGAGCAGTTCTTC. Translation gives CASNEGATYNEQFF.

This CDR3 is CASSLGPAADTQYF. In nucleotides, the CDR3 is TGTGCCAGCAGCTTGGGACCCGCGGCAGATACGCAGTATTTT. The chain recombines TRBV5-6 with TRBJ2-3; no firm D call. The CDR3 extends over 14 amino acids. Germline CDR1 is SGHDT and CDR2 is YYEEEE. Trimming stripped 0 bases from V and 4 bases from J, with 9 bases between.

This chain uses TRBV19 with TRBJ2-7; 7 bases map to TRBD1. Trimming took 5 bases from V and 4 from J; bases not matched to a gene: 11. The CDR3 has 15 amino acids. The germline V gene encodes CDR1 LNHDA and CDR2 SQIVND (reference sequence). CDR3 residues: CASSDFGRGTYEQYF. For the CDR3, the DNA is TGTGCCAGTAGTGATTTCGGCAGGGGGACGTACGAGCAGTACTTC.

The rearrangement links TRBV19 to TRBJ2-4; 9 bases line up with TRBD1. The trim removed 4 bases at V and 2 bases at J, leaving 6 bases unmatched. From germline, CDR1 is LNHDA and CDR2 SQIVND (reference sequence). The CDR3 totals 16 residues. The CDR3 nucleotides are TGTGCCAGTAGTACGGGACAGGGCTTCCCCAAAAACATTCAGTACTTC. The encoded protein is CASSTGQGFPKNIQYF.

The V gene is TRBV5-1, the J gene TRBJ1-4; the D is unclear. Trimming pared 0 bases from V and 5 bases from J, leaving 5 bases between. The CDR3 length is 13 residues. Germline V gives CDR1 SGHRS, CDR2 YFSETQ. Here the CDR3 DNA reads TGCGCCAGCAGCTTGGTGAGCAATGAAAAACTGTTTTTT. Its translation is CASSLVSNEKLFF.

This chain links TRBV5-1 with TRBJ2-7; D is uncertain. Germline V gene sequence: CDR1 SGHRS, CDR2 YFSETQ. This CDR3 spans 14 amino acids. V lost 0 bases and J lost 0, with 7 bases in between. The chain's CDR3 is CASSLVEVSYEQYF. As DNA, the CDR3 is TGCGCCAGCAGCTTGGTAGAGGTCTCCTACGAGCAGTACTTC.

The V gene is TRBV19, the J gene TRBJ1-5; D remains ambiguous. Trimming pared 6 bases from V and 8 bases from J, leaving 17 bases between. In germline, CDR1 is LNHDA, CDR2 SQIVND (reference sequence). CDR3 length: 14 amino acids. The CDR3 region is CASSQGPFGEPQHF. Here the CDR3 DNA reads TGTGCCAGTAGCCAAGGGCCTTTCGGGGAGCCCCAGCATTTT.

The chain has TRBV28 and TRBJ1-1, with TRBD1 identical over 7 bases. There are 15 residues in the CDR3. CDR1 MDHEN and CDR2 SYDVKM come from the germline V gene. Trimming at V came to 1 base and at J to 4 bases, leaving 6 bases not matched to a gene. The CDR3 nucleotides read TGTGCCAGCAGTTTATTCGCAGGGGGGGGCACTGAAGCTTTCTTT. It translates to CASSLFAGGGTEAFF.

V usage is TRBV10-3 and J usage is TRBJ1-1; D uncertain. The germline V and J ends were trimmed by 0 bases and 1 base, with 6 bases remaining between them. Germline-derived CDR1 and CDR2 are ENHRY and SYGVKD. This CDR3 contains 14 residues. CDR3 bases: TGTGCCATCAGTGAGTCGCCACAGAACACTGAAGCTTTCTTT. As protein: CAISESPQNTEAFF.